These 27 T cell receptor beta chains share one sample of origin, sequenced in a study of blood T cell repertoires in COVID-19. Libraries were prepared by immunoSEQ multiplex PCR; TCRdb keeps only in-frame clonotypes and omits some of them. The data contain roughly 87,000 clones, 80% to 90% of them singletons. Specimen: peripheral blood. All receptors derive from a woman over 75 with active COVID-19.

The rearrangement links TRBV29-1 to TRBJ2-2; D not resolved. The CDR3 length is 14 residues. Germline V gives CDR1 SQVTM, CDR2 ANQGSEA. Trimming shortened V by 0 bases and J by 1 base, and 6 bases separated the two germline ends. The CDR3 region has the DNA TGCAGCGTTGAAGATCCGGGGAACACCGGGGAGCTGTTTTTT. This sequence encodes CSVEDPGNTGELFF.

The chain couples TRBV24-1 to TRBJ2-1; possibly TRBD2 for D (5 bases). The CDR3 has 15 amino acids. V dropped 3 bases and J dropped 0 bases, with 8 bases sitting between them. Germline CDR1 is KGHDR and CDR2 is SFDVKD. DNA for the CDR3: TGTGCCACCAGTGATAGCGGATACTCCTACAATGAGCAGTTCTTC. It translates to CATSDSGYSYNEQFF.

This sequence joins TRBV7-9 and TRBJ2-7, with TRBD2 matching 7 bases. The CDR3 has 15 amino acids. V gave up 1 base and J gave up 2 bases; unmatched junction bases: 5. Germline CDR1 and CDR2: SEHNR and FQNEAQ (reference sequence). CDR3 residues: CASSLGGSLAYEQYF. The CDR3 bases are TGTGCCAGCAGCTTAGGCGGGAGTTTGGCCTACGAGCAGTACTTC.

This chain joins TRBV5-1 and TRBJ1-1; no reliable D call. V gave up 3 bases and J gave up 1 base, with 4 bases separating them. This CDR3 is built from 12 residues. Germline V CDR1 and CDR2: SGHRS, YFSETQ. The DNA of the CDR3 is TGCGCCAGCAGCTCCAGGAACACTGAAGCTTTCTTT. It is translated as CASSSRNTEAFF. The entire variable domain, with the rest obtained from reference TRBV5-1 and TRBJ1-1, is as follows: KAGVTQTPRYLIKTRGQQVTLSCSPISGHRSVSWYQQTPGQGLQFLFEYFSETQRNKGNFPGRFSGRQFSNSRSEMNVSTLELGDSALYLCASSSRNTEAFFGQGTRLTVV.

CDR3 in amino acids: CASSEQGLGYGYTF. The CDR3 nucleotides are TGTGCCAGCAGTGAGCAGGGGCTTGGGTATGGCTACACCTTC. The V and J genes are TRBV6-1 and TRBJ1-2, with D maybe TRBD1 (6 bases). V was clipped by 3 bases and J by 5 bases, with 13 bases between them. CDR1 is MNHNS and CDR2 is SASEGT in the germline V gene. There are 14 residues in the CDR3.

The chain uses TRBV2 and TRBJ1-2, with no clear D. CDR3 size: 13 residues. CDR1 is SNHLY, CDR2 FYNNEI, per germline. The V end was cut by 4 bases, the J end by 8 bases, with 14 bases between. DNA of the CDR3: TGTGCCAGCAGTGGGGAGGTGGCAGAGGGCTACACCTTC. Protein: CASSGEVAEGYTF.

This clone has just one count. The chain recombines TRBV7-3 with TRBJ1-1; weak D call: TRBD1 (5 bases). V lost 0 bases and J lost 10, with 15 bases in between. Germline V gives CDR1 SGHTA, CDR2 FQGTGA. This CDR3 has 14 amino acids. CDR3 protein: CASSLTGGDRGAFF. The DNA of the CDR3 is TGTGCCAGCAGCTTAACGGGGGGTGACAGAGGAGCTTTCTTT.

The rearrangement uses TRBV28 and TRBJ1-3, with 7 bases lining up with TRBD1. After removal of 3 bases from V and 3 bases from J, the junction contained 5 bases not matched to a gene. Germline CDR1 reads MDHEN; CDR2 reads SYDVKM. This CDR3 has 15 amino acids. The CDR3 loop reads CASSFRQGIGNTIYF. CDR3 DNA sequence: TGTGCCAGCAGTTTCAGACAGGGCATTGGAAACACCATATATTTT.

The chain carries TRBV7-2 and TRBJ2-5; 11 positions agree with TRBD2. Germline V gives CDR1 SGHTA, CDR2 FQGNSA. There are 16 residues in the CDR3. J was trimmed by 1 base and V by 5 bases; bases with no gene match: 6. The CDR3 sequence is CASSPWGLAVQETQYF. The CDR3 DNA reads TGTGCCAGCAGCCCCTGGGGACTAGCGGTCCAAGAGACCCAGTACTTC.

This clone was seen just once. The chain couples TRBV27 to TRBJ2-7, with TRBD2 matching over 11 bases. The CDR3 sequence is 17 residues long. Trimming took 5 bases from V and 3 from J; bases not matched to a gene: 12. The V gene's germline CDR1 is MNHEY and CDR2 SMNVEV (reference sequence). The CDR3 sequence: CASSPHLLAGGHYEQYF. DNA of the CDR3: TGTGCCAGCAGTCCCCACCTTCTAGCGGGAGGACACTACGAGCAGTACTTC.

The V gene is TRBV28, the J gene TRBJ2-1; a weak D match, TRBD2 (5 bases). The V and J ends lost 7 bases and 7 bases respectively, with 32 bases between them. The CDR3 runs 19 residues. Per germline, CDR1 MDHEN and CDR2 SYDVKM. The CDR3 is CASNSHARSGATSGNEQFF. CDR3 nucleotides: TGTGCCAGCAATTCTCACGCGAGGAGCGGAGCCACCTCTGGAAATGAGCAGTTCTTC.

V is TRBV12-3 or TRBV12-4 and J is TRBJ2-2; D remains unclear. V was shortened by 6 bases and J by 4 bases, with 9 bases between the two germline ends. This CDR3 is built from 13 residues. This chain's CDR3 is CASRRDSTGELFF. The CDR3 DNA reads TGTGCCAGCAGAAGAGATTCCACCGGGGAGCTGTTTTTT.

The genes are TRBV5-1 and TRBJ2-7; D perhaps matches TRBD2 (6 bases). CDR1 and CDR2 from the germline V gene are SGHRS and YFSETQ. The CDR3 runs 13 residues. V shed 0 bases and J shed 7 bases, with 11 bases lying between them. The CDR3, as DNA: TGCGCCAGCAGCTTGGATCTAGCGCTAGAGCAGTACTTC. This gives the protein CASSLDLALEQYF.

The chain carries TRBV27 and TRBJ2-7, with 8 bases aligning to TRBD1. The CDR3 length is 14 residues. J lost 7 bases, V lost 5 bases, and 10 bases had no gene match. Germline CDR1 is MNHEY and CDR2 is SMNVEV (reference sequence). The CDR3 spells CASSPWDRLDEQYF. As DNA, the CDR3 is TGTGCCAGCAGTCCGTGGGACAGGCTCGATGAGCAGTACTTC.

The rearrangement joins TRBV7-9 to TRBJ1-5; the D gene is possibly TRBD1 (6 bases). The CDR3 spans 14 residues. Germline-derived CDR1 and CDR2 are SEHNR and FQNEAQ (reference sequence). V was cut by 1 base and J by 2 bases, with 6 bases left in between. In DNA form, the CDR3 reads TGTGCCAGCAGCTTAGACAGGGGCAATCAGCCCCAGCATTTT. This sequence encodes CASSLDRGNQPQHF.

V gene TRBV30 combines with J gene TRBJ2-7; 14 bases are a match to TRBD2. The germline V gene has CDR1 GTSNPN and CDR2 SVGIG (reference sequence). Trimming at V came to 4 bases and at J to 4 bases, leaving 9 bases not matched to a gene. The CDR3 length is 16 residues. The CDR3 sequence is CAWKDGTSGSFYEQYF. In nucleotides, the CDR3 is TGTGCCTGGAAGGACGGGACTAGCGGGAGTTTTTACGAGCAGTACTTC.

V gene TRBV2 combines with J gene TRBJ2-1, with 8 bases matching TRBD1. The trim removed 5 bases at V and 9 bases at J, leaving 12 bases unmatched. The germline gives CDR1 SNHLY, CDR2 FYNNEI. This CDR3 contains 15 residues. The CDR3 DNA reads TGTGCCAGCAGTTTCATCAGGGGGCTTAACAGTGAGCAGTTCTTC. Translation: CASSFIRGLNSEQFF.

The chain links TRBV9 to TRBJ2-7; TRBD2 matches at 10 bases. The CDR3 extends over 14 amino acids. V shed 0 bases and J 4 bases; nucleotides not matched to a gene: 1. Germline V CDR1 and CDR2: SGDLS, YYNGEE. CDR3 nucleotides: TGTGCCAGCAGCGTAGGGACTAGCGGATACGAGCAGTACTTC. Protein product: CASSVGTSGYEQYF.

The J gene is TRBJ2-7, the V gene TRBV18; 8 nucleotides agree with TRBD1. V was pared by 6 bases and J by 5 bases, with 6 bases of the junction left unmatched. The CDR3 has 13 amino acids. CDR1 and CDR2 (germline): KGHSH, LQKENI. CDR3 protein: CASSRTGSHEQYF. CDR3 DNA: TGTGCCAGCTCGCGGACAGGGTCTCACGAGCAGTACTTC.

This sequence joins TRBV28 and TRBJ1-1; 7 positions agree with TRBD1. This CDR3 has 13 residues. With 7 bases clipped from V and 4 bases from J, the junction kept 6 bases outside the gene matches. Germline V gene sequence: CDR1 MDHEN, CDR2 SYDVKM. CDR3 sequence: CASIQGDSTEAFF. Written as DNA, the CDR3 is TGTGCCAGCATCCAGGGGGACAGCACTGAAGCTTTCTTT.

The chain is built from TRBV29-1 and TRBJ2-7, with a weak D call TRBD1 (6 bases). Germline V gene sequence: CDR1 SQVTM, CDR2 ANQGSEA. This CDR3 spans 13 amino acids. V was shortened by 7 bases and J by 5 bases, with 18 bases between the two germline ends. CDR3 protein: CSAWGLESHEQYF. CDR3 coding DNA: TGCAGCGCCTGGGGGCTAGAATCCCACGAGCAGTACTTC.

The V gene is TRBV11-2, the J gene TRBJ2-7; tentative D call: TRBD1 (6 bases). V gave up 2 bases and J gave up 2 bases, with 13 bases separating them. Germline V gene data show CDR1 as SGHAT and CDR2 as FQNNGV. This CDR3 has 15 amino acids. CDR3 amino acids: CASSLSGTNAYEQYF. As DNA, the CDR3 is TGTGCCAGCAGCTTATCCGGGACAAATGCCTACGAGCAGTACTTC.

The DNA for the CDR3 is TGTGCCAGCAGCTTATCTGGCCAATTCTACGAGCAGTACTTC. As protein: CASSLSGQFYEQYF. V and J are TRBV7-2 and TRBJ2-7, with D hard to call. V shed 2 bases and J shed 3 bases, with 11 bases lying between them. This CDR3 is 14 amino acids long. Germline V gene sequence: CDR1 SGHTA, CDR2 FQGNSA.

This clone was counted once. The V call is TRBV7-3, the J call TRBJ1-2; 9 bases agree with TRBD1. The length of the CDR3 is 13 residues. The germline CDR1 and CDR2 sequences are SGHTA and FQGTGA. V lost 4 bases and J lost 6; bases outside the gene matches: 3. CDR3 loop: CASSSRTGDGYTF. The CDR3 nucleotides read TGTGCCAGCAGCTCCCGGACAGGGGATGGCTACACCTTC.

This clone was seen just once. The gene calls are TRBV28 and TRBJ2-3, with 11 positions matching TRBD1. CDR3 length: 15 residues. CDR1 MDHEN and CDR2 SYDVKM come from the germline V gene. V trimming: 7 bases; J trimming: 3 bases; junction bases outside the gene matches: 6. The CDR3 reads CASNPDRGQTDTQYF. In DNA, the CDR3 is TGTGCCAGCAACCCGGACAGGGGGCAAACAGATACGCAGTATTTT.

The gene calls are TRBV7-3 and TRBJ2-3; D is unresolved. Germline CDR1 SGHTA, CDR2 FQGTGA. The CDR3 covers 13 residues. The V gene lost 0 bases and the J gene lost 6 bases, with 7 bases spanning the gap. CDR3 region: CASSLTLSDTQYF. The CDR3, as DNA: TGTGCCAGCAGCTTAACGTTATCGGATACGCAGTATTTT.

The chain employs TRBV18 and TRBJ1-1, with TRBD1 identical over 8 bases. CDR1 is KGHSH, CDR2 LQKENI, per germline. J gave up 0 bases and V 11 bases, and 5 bases lay outside the gene matches. This CDR3 comprises 13 residues. This chain's CDR3 is CASRTGMNTEAFF. CDR3 nucleotide sequence: TGTGCCTCCAGGACAGGGATGAACACTGAAGCTTTCTTT.